Listed below are T cell receptor beta chains from one sample, sequenced in a study of blood T cell repertoires in COVID-19. Generated by immunoSEQ multiplex PCR, the TCRdb table keeps only in-frame clones and is missing some. The data show roughly 200,000 clones, around 87% seen once. Sequenced: PBMCs or T cells enriched from blood (not recorded which). These receptors all stem from a man aged 30-40 years in a cohort exposed to, infected with or recovered from COVID-19 (not recorded which). Each CDR3 is given with its conserved first and last residue. The order of the fields is CDR3 protein, CDR3 DNA, D gene, clone size, V gene, J gene, CDR3 length. A D gene is named only where the DNA matches it firmly. Rows may omit the clone size; those that give it use once, few, many or a size class.

CASSLGIAGVGHEQYF	TGTGCCAGCAGCTTAGGAATAGCGGGAGTCGGACACGAGCAGTACTTC	TRBD2	.	TRBV7-6	TRBJ2-7	16
CASSLVGGYGYTF	TGCGCCAGCAGCCTAGTCGGGGGGTACGGCTACACCTTC	.	few	TRBV4-1	TRBJ1-2	13
CASNPQTGRSYEQYF	TGTGCCAGTAACCCCCAGACAGGGAGAAGCTACGAGCAGTACTTC	TRBD1	few	TRBV5-6	TRBJ2-7	15
CASSPNPLSSEQFF	TGCGCCAGCAGCCCTAACCCTTTATCGAGCGAGCAGTTCTTC	.	.	TRBV4-1	TRBJ2-1	14
CASSLLVASGLYNEQFF	TGTGCCAGCAGCTTATTGGTGGCTAGCGGACTATACAATGAGCAGTTCTTC	TRBD2	.	TRBV7-6	TRBJ2-1	17
CASSQGLAGYNEQFF	TGTGCCAGCAGCCAGGGACTAGCGGGTTACAATGAGCAGTTCTTC	TRBD2	.	TRBV9	TRBJ2-1	15
CAISETGLPQHF	TGTGCCATCAGTGAGACAGGTCTGCCCCAGCATTTT	.	.	TRBV10-3	TRBJ1-5	12
CASSFGSLNEQYF	TGTGCCAGCAGCTTCGGGAGTCTGAACGAGCAGTACTTC	.	.	TRBV11-3	TRBJ2-7	13
CASSMGQLSYNEQFF	TGTGCCAGTAGTATGGGACAGCTCTCCTACAATGAGCAGTTCTTC	TRBD1	.	TRBV19	TRBJ2-1	15
CATTQSLQGALLYGYTF	TGTGCCACCACCCAAAGTCTCCAGGGGGCCCTCCTCTATGGCTACACCTTC	TRBD1	.	TRBV27	TRBJ1-2	17
CASSVDGGQPNPGEQYF	TGTGCCAGCAGCGTAGACGGGGGACAGCCGAACCCTGGGGAGCAGTACTTC	.	.	TRBV9	TRBJ2-7	17
CASSRLGEGIPQETQYF	TGTGCCAGCAGCCGCCTAGGGGAGGGCATCCCTCAAGAGACCCAGTACTTC	TRBD2	.	TRBV27	TRBJ2-5	17
CASSQGIGQGSGNTIYF	TGCGCCAGCAGCCAGGGCATCGGACAGGGGTCTGGAAACACCATATATTTT	TRBD1	.	TRBV4-3	TRBJ1-3	17
CASSSRGGRETQYF	TGTGCCAGTAGTAGCCGCGGGGGGCGGGAGACCCAGTACTTC	TRBD2	.	TRBV19	TRBJ2-5	14
CASTGQGNEKLFF	TGTGCCAGCACGGGACAGGGTAATGAAAAACTGTTTTTT	TRBD1	.	TRBV19	TRBJ1-4	13
CASTNAGPEAFF	TGTGCCAGTACCAATGCGGGACCTGAAGCTTTCTTT	.	.	TRBV19	TRBJ1-1	12
CASKSAAVMDEQYF	TGTGCCAGCAAGTCTGCCGCGGTAATGGACGAGCAGTACTTC	.	.	TRBV28	TRBJ2-7	14
CASSQNQQETQYF	TGTGCCAGCAGCCAAAACCAGCAAGAGACCCAGTACTTC	.	.	TRBV4-2	TRBJ2-5	13
CASSLGTGGFQPQHF	TGTGCCAGCAGTTTAGGTACAGGGGGCTTTCAGCCCCAGCATTTT	TRBD1	.	TRBV27	TRBJ1-5	15
CASSRGGGSSYEQYF	TGTGCCAGCTCTCGAGGGGGGGGAAGCTCCTACGAGCAGTACTTC	.	.	TRBV18	TRBJ2-7	15
CASSSQGTSNYGYTF	TGTGCCAGCAGTTCACAGGGGACTTCTAACTATGGCTACACCTTC	TRBD1	.	TRBV28	TRBJ1-2	15
CASSGGGGPLPEQFF	TGTGCCAGCAGCGGGGGCGGGGGACCCCTCCCTGAGCAGTTCTTC	.	.	TRBV7-9	TRBJ2-1	15
CASSLDMEGNTEAFF	TGTGCCAGCAGCTTAGATATGGAGGGGAACACTGAAGCTTTCTTT	.	.	TRBV11-2	TRBJ1-1	15
CATSGSRTGLARTDTQYF	TGTGCCACCAGCGGATCTCGTACGGGACTAGCTAGAACAGATACGCAGTATTTT	TRBD2	.	TRBV15	TRBJ2-3	18
CASSPGLAAYNEQFF	TGCGCCAGCAGCCCCGGGCTAGCGGCCTACAATGAGCAGTTCTTC	TRBD2	.	TRBV5-1	TRBJ2-1	15
CASSKTTGYEQYF	TGTGCCAGCAGCAAAACAACAGGCTACGAGCAGTACTTC	.	.	TRBV27	TRBJ2-7	13
CASSSTGTGGTLGHEQYF	TGTGCCAGCAGTTCTACCGGGACAGGGGGCACCCTCGGACACGAGCAGTACTTC	TRBD1	.	TRBV28	TRBJ2-7	18
CASRKQGVNTEAFF	TGTGCCAGCAGGAAACAGGGCGTAAACACTGAAGCTTTCTTT	.	.	TRBV27	TRBJ1-1	14
CASSLGTSGISSYNEQFF	TGTGCCAGCAGTTTAGGGACTAGCGGGATCAGCTCCTACAATGAGCAGTTCTTC	TRBD2	.	TRBV27	TRBJ2-1	18
CASRNRGTLTYEQYF	TGTGCCAGCAGGAACCGCGGGACGTTAACCTACGAGCAGTACTTC	.	.	TRBV6-5	TRBJ2-7	15
CASSILTLRERPRHPDEQYF	TGTGCCAGCAGCATACTAACCCTGCGGGAGAGACCAAGACACCCAGACGAGCAGTACTTC	TRBD2	.	TRBV28	TRBJ2-7	20
CASSLDRGQEETQYF	TGTGCCAGCAGCTTGGACAGGGGGCAGGAAGAGACCCAGTACTTC	TRBD1	.	TRBV5-4	TRBJ2-5	15
CSAPSREKLFF	TGCAGTGCTCCTTCGCGAGAAAAACTGTTTTTT	.	.	TRBV20-1	TRBJ1-4	11
CASKTGILGNTIYF	TGTGCCAGCAAGACAGGGATTTTAGGAAACACCATATATTTT	TRBD1	.	TRBV28	TRBJ1-3	14
CASSIRGRETYEQYF	TGTGCCAGTAGTATACGCGGGAGGGAAACCTACGAGCAGTACTTC	TRBD2	.	TRBV19	TRBJ2-7	15
CASSLVTGGSGYTF	TGCGCCAGCAGCTTGGTCACAGGAGGGAGCGGCTACACCTTC	.	.	TRBV5-1	TRBJ1-2	14
CASRPVSSANEKLFF	TGTGCCAGCAGGCCTGTTAGCTCCGCTAATGAAAAACTGTTTTTT	.	.	TRBV28	TRBJ1-4	15
CATRIPGREGNTEAFF	TGTGCCACCAGAATTCCAGGGAGGGAGGGGAACACTGAAGCTTTCTTT	.	.	TRBV24-1	TRBJ1-1	16
CASSLGGSGSPLHF	TGCGCCAGCAGCTTGGGAGGGTCGGGCTCACCCCTCCACTTT	.	.	TRBV5-1	TRBJ1-6	14
CASSQDGGQGANLYGYTF	TGCGCCAGCAGCCAAGATGGAGGACAGGGGGCCAACTTGTATGGCTACACCTTC	TRBD1	.	TRBV4-1	TRBJ1-2	18
CASSLVPPEAFF	TGTGCCAGCAGTTTAGTCCCTCCTGAAGCTTTCTTT	.	.	TRBV28	TRBJ1-1	12
CASSFRGSTSGSYEQYF	TGTGCCAGCAGCTTTAGGGGGTCGACTAGCGGGAGCTACGAGCAGTACTTC	TRBD2	.	TRBV7-9	TRBJ2-7	17
CASTGGLNEQFF	TGTGCCAGCACTGGCGGACTTAATGAGCAGTTCTTC	.	.	TRBV2	TRBJ2-1	12
CASSLSDEQYF	TGTGCCAGCAGTTTATCAGACGAGCAGTACTTC	.	.	TRBV12-3/TRBV12-4	TRBJ2-7	11
CASSLWRLQRQGEAFF	TGTGCCAGCAGTTTATGGAGGTTGCAGAGACAGGGTGAAGCTTTCTTT	TRBD1	.	TRBV28	TRBJ1-1	16
CASSLIQVGEKLFF	TGTGCCAGCAGTTTAATACAGGTGGGAGAAAAACTGTTTTTT	.	.	TRBV28	TRBJ1-4	14
CASSLGQGWRKNTEAFF	TGCGCCAGCAGCTTGGGACAGGGGTGGCGAAAGAACACTGAAGCTTTCTTT	TRBD1	.	TRBV5-1	TRBJ1-1	17
CASSLANTPDYSGNTIYF	TGTGCCAGCAGCTTAGCGAACACCCCCGATTACTCTGGAAACACCATATATTTT	.	.	TRBV7-9	TRBJ1-3	18
CASSFDRGVYGYTF	TGTGCCAGCAGCTTTGACAGGGGGGTCTATGGCTACACCTTC	TRBD1	once	TRBV7-9	TRBJ1-2	14
CASSLIDRGRDTDTQYF	TGTGCCAGCAGTTTAATAGACAGGGGGCGCGACACAGATACGCAGTATTTT	TRBD1	.	TRBV28	TRBJ2-3	17